The 22 T cell receptor beta chains reported below all come from one sample, sequenced in a study of T cell repertoires in cytomegalovirus infection. TCRdb reprocessed the reads with MiXCR, giving one entry per CDR3 protein. This table holds 150,000 to 200,000 distinct CDR3 sequences, 15% to 20% found once. The sequenced sample was CD8+ T cells from PBMCs. All receptors come from a human donor in good health (CMV status not recorded). Some clones in this sample may be carry-over from other donors' samples.

V gene TRBV30 combines with J gene TRBJ1-1; 9 nucleotides agree with TRBD1. The CDR3 has 10 residues. From germline, CDR1 is GTSNPN and CDR2 SVGIG (reference sequence). V gave up 4 bases and J gave up 11 bases; unmatched junction bases: 2. In DNA form, the CDR3 reads TGTGCCTGGACGGACAGGGGCGCTTTCTTT. Protein product: CAWTDRGAFF.

This clonotype was recorded a few times. The chain couples TRBV7-2 to TRBJ2-5; perhaps D is TRBD1 or TRBD2 (5 bases each). The CDR3 covers 16 residues. Germline values: CDR1 SGHTA, CDR2 FQGNSA. V was pared by 1 base and J by 2 bases, with 14 bases between. The DNA for the CDR3 is TGTGCCAGCAGCTTAGGATGGGACGCCTCACAAGAGACCCAGTACTTC. Residues: CASSLGWDASQETQYF.

The chain combines TRBV7-9 with TRBJ2-7, with D perhaps being TRBD1 or TRBD2 (5 bases each). Germline CDR1 is SEHNR and CDR2 is FQNEAQ (reference sequence). Trimming removed 4 bases at V and 2 bases at J, with 12 bases between. This CDR3 contains 14 residues. CDR3 coding DNA: TGTGCCAGCAGCTCAGCGGACAAGGCCTACGAGCAGTACTTC. Protein product: CASSSADKAYEQYF.

The chain carries TRBV7-8 and TRBJ2-1; weak D call: TRBD1 (5 bases). CDR1 and CDR2 (germline): SGHVS, FQNEAQ. The CDR3 totals 16 residues. V was pared by 5 bases and J by 0 bases, with 14 bases between. The CDR3 protein is CASSRVGQSSYNEQFF. As DNA, the CDR3 is TGTGCCAGCAGCCGGGTGGGGCAGAGCTCCTACAATGAGCAGTTCTTC.

The chain employs TRBV20-1 and TRBJ1-1; D remains ambiguous. Trimming took off 6 bases at V and 11 bases at J, with 13 bases between the two ends. Germline CDR1 DFQATT, CDR2 SNEGSKA (reference sequence). CDR3 length: 10 amino acids. The CDR3 coding sequence is TGCAGTGCCCAAGGAGGCCCCGCTTTCTTT. This gives the protein CSAQGGPAFF.

This clonotype has more than one count but fewer than ten. The CDR3 nucleotides read TGTGCCACCCGACAGGGGGGAGATGAAAAACTGTTTTTT. It is translated as CATRQGGDEKLFF. The chain combines TRBV15 with TRBJ1-4; 9 positions agree with TRBD1. The CDR3 contains 13 residues. The V gene's germline CDR1 is LNHNV and CDR2 YYDKDF (reference sequence). Trimming removed 8 bases from V and 6 bases from J; junction bases left unmatched: 4.

The J gene is TRBJ2-4, the V gene TRBV20-1; TRBD2 agrees at 8 bases. J lost 0 bases, V lost 4 bases, and 8 bases had no gene match. This CDR3 has 16 amino acids. Looked up from germline, CDR1 is DFQATT and CDR2 is SNEGSKA (reference sequence). This chain's CDR3 is CSANPGAGGAKNIQYF. CDR3 bases: TGCAGTGCTAATCCAGGGGCGGGGGGAGCCAAAAACATTCAGTACTTC.

This clonotype has at least ten counts. The rearrangement uses TRBV7-9 and TRBJ1-1, with D possibly matching TRBD1 (5 bases). V shed 2 bases and J shed 5 bases, with 9 bases lying between them. Looked up from germline, CDR1 is SEHNR and CDR2 is FQNEAQ (reference sequence). This CDR3 contains 13 residues. This CDR3 is CASSLPRATEAFF. The DNA of the CDR3 is TGTGCCAGCAGCTTACCCAGGGCTACTGAAGCTTTCTTT.

This clonotype appeared a few times. The V call is TRBV7-2, the J call TRBJ2-2; 7 nucleotides match TRBD2. The germline CDR1 and CDR2 sequences are SGHTA and FQGNSA. The CDR3 has 16 amino acids. The V and J ends lost 0 bases and 4 bases, in that order; junction bases with no gene match: 5. The CDR3: CASSLAGGGVTGELFF. In DNA form, the CDR3 reads TGTGCCAGCAGCTTAGCGGGCGGGGGAGTCACCGGGGAGCTGTTTTTT. Filled out from reference TRBV7-2 and TRBJ2-2, the complete variable domain reads GAGVSQSPSNKVTEKGKDVELRCDPISGHTALYWYRQSLGQGLEFLIYFQGNSAPDKSGLPSDRFSAERTGGSVSTLTIQRTQQEDSAVYLCASSLAGGGVTGELFFGEGSRLTVL.

The table lists this clonotype with a few counts. This chain connects TRBV10-3 to TRBJ1-5, with TRBD1 matching 9 bases. CDR3 length equals 17 residues. In germline, CDR1 is ENHRY, CDR2 SYGVKD. Unmatched junction bases numbered 8, after V lost 2 bases and J lost 3 bases. CDR3 DNA: TGTGCCATCAGTGAGGGGGTGAGGGACAGGGACAATCAGCCCCAGCATTTT. Amino acids: CAISEGVRDRDNQPQHF.

This CDR3 reads CASGGRELFF. In DNA form, the CDR3 reads TGTGCCAGCGGGGGCCGGGAGCTGTTTTTT. The chain employs TRBV9 and TRBJ2-2; a weak D match, TRBD1 (6 bases). The CDR3 has 10 amino acids. V lost 7 bases and J lost 9, with 7 bases in between. Germline V lookup: CDR1 SGDLS, CDR2 YYNGEE. Based on the CDR3 plus reference TRBV9 and TRBJ2-2, the full variable domain is DSGVTQTPKHLITATGQRVTLRCSPRSGDLSVYWYQQSLDQGLQFLIQYYNGEERAKGNILERFSAQQFPDLHSELNLSSLELGDSALYFCASGGRELFFGEGSRLTVL.

This clonotype was seen many times. The DNA of the CDR3 is TGTGCCAGCAGCCCCCGCGAGGGCTCCTATAATTCACCCCTCCACTTT. This codes for CASSPREGSYNSPLHF. The chain employs TRBV7-2 and TRBJ1-6, with unresolved D. V lost 5 bases and J lost 0, with 11 bases in between. Germline CDR1 is SGHTA and CDR2 is FQGNSA. CDR3 size: 16 residues. Variable domain in full (rest from reference TRBV7-2 and TRBJ1-6): GAGVSQSPSNKVTEKGKDVELRCDPISGHTALYWYRQSLGQGLEFLIYFQGNSAPDKSGLPSDRFSAERTGGSVSTLTIQRTQQEDSAVYLCASSPREGSYNSPLHFGNGTRLTVT.

The V call is TRBV10-3, the J call TRBJ2-1; weak D call: TRBD2 (6 bases). The V and J ends lost 3 bases and 5 bases respectively, with 14 bases between them. Germline lookup yields CDR1 ENHRY and CDR2 SYGVKD. The CDR3 is made up of 15 amino acids. The CDR3 DNA reads as TGTGCCATCAGTGATAGAGGTAGGGAGGACAATGAGCAGTTCTTC. This codes for CAISDRGREDNEQFF.

A few counts support this clonotype. The chain links TRBV7-9 to TRBJ2-7; possibly TRBD1 for D (5 bases). V lost 5 bases, J lost 3 bases, and 8 bases lay in between. The CDR3 totals 12 residues. Germline loops: CDR1 SEHNR, CDR2 FQNEAQ (reference sequence). CDR3 residues: CASSPQDYEQYF. The CDR3 nucleotides read TGTGCCAGCAGCCCACAGGACTACGAGCAGTACTTC.

This CDR3 is CASSLGKGQLYEQYF. The DNA for the CDR3 is TGTGCCAGCAGCTTAGGCAAGGGACAGCTCTACGAGCAGTACTTC. V usage is TRBV7-6 and J usage is TRBJ2-7, with 7 bases matching TRBD1. Germline CDR1 SGHVS, CDR2 FNYEAQ. The CDR3 spans 15 residues. The V segment lost 1 base and the J segment 3 bases; nucleotides outside the gene matches: 6.

There are many counts of this clonotype. This chain joins TRBV7-9 and TRBJ1-6; TRBD1 matches 8 bases. Germline lookup yields CDR1 SEHNR and CDR2 FQNEAQ (reference sequence). The trim removed 1 base at V and 6 bases at J, leaving 2 bases unmatched. The CDR3 totals 15 residues. CDR3 DNA: TGTGCCAGCAGCTTAGAGGGACAGGTTAATTCACCCCTCCACTTT. Its protein product is CASSLEGQVNSPLHF.

The chain uses TRBV7-9 and TRBJ1-1; D possibly corresponds to TRBD1 (6 bases). This CDR3 is built from 18 residues. Between the trimmed V and J ends, which lost 2 bases and 3 bases, there was a span of 22 bases. From germline, CDR1 is SEHNR and CDR2 FQNEAQ (reference sequence). CDR3 sequence: CASSLMGAGEHLDTEAFF. The CDR3 DNA sequence: TGTGCCAGCAGCTTAATGGGGGCAGGGGAACACTTGGACACTGAAGCTTTCTTT.

CDR3 region: CASSIRDINTEAFF. In nucleotides, the CDR3 is TGTGCCAGTAGTATAAGAGACATTAACACTGAAGCTTTCTTT. The chain links TRBV19 to TRBJ1-1; D ambiguous. Germline-derived CDR1 and CDR2 are LNHDA and SQIVND (reference sequence). The CDR3 runs to 14 residues. V was shortened by 2 bases and J by 2 bases, with 9 bases between the two germline ends.

This clonotype appeared a few times. The J gene is TRBJ2-1, the V gene TRBV12-5; D might be TRBD1 (6 bases). Trimming left V 5 bases short and J 5 bases short, with 13 bases between. Per germline, CDR1 LGHNT and CDR2 FRNRAP. CDR3 size: 14 residues. DNA for the CDR3: TGTGCTAGTGGTCCACCCGGACAGCACAATGAGCAGTTCTTC. This encodes CASGPPGQHNEQFF.

This clonotype turned up a few times. This chain links TRBV6-6 with TRBJ1-5, with D unresolved. Trimming removed 4 bases at V and 4 bases at J, with 11 bases between. Looked up from germline, CDR1 is MNHNY and CDR2 is SVGAGI (reference sequence). The CDR3 consists of 14 residues. The CDR3 nucleotides read TGTGCCAGCAGTTCCTGGGCAGATAATCAGCCCCAGCATTTT. This codes for CASSSWADNQPQHF.

The chain combines TRBV7-9 with TRBJ1-1; unclear D gene. Germline V gene sequence: CDR1 SEHNR, CDR2 FQNEAQ (reference sequence). This CDR3 has 19 residues. The V gene lost 1 base and the J gene lost 1 base, with 22 bases spanning the gap. The CDR3 sequence is CASSLVPPPGPDGNTEAFF. The CDR3 DNA follows: TGTGCCAGCAGCTTAGTCCCACCCCCGGGCCCCGACGGGAACACTGAAGCTTTCTTT.

The chain is built from TRBV6-2 or TRBV6-3 and TRBJ2-7; D possibly corresponds to TRBD2 (5 bases). The V gene's germline CDR1 is MNHEY and CDR2 SVGEGT. V dropped 2 bases and J dropped 2 bases, with 10 bases sitting between them. The length of the CDR3 is 14 residues. For the CDR3, the DNA is TGTGCCAGCAGTTACGAGGGTAGCGCCTACGAGCAGTACTTC. Translation gives CASSYEGSAYEQYF.